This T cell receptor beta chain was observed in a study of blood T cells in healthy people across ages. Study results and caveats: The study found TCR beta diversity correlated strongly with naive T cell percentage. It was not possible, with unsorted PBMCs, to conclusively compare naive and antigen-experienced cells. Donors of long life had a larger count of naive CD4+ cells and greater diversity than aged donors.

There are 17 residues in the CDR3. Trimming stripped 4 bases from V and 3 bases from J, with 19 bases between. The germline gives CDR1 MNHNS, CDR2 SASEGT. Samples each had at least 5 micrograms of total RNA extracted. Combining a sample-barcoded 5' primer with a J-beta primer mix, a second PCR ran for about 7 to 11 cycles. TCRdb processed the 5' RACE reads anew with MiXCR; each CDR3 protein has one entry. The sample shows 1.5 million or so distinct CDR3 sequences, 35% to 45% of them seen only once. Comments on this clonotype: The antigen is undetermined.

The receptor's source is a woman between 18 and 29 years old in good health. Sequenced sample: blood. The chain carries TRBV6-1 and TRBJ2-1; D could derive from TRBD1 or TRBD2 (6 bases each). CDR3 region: CASSGGRGTVNYNEQFF. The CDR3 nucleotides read TGTGCCAGCAGTGGGGGGCGGGGCACCGTAAACTACAATGAGCAGTTCTTC.